A selection of T cell receptor beta chains follows, all from one sample in a study of identical twins. One entry per CDR3 protein, called by TCRdb with MiXCR from the 5' RACE reads. The sample yields 250,000 to 300,000 distinct CDR3 sequences, around 9.7% seen once. This sample was shared with a second study, whose subject was yellow fever vaccine responses in identical twins.

The sample taken for sequencing was CD8+ T cells sorted from blood. Source of these receptors: a woman aged 18-30 years in good health. CDR3s include the opening cysteine and the closing phenylalanine or tryptophan. A D gene is named only where the DNA matches it firmly. Clone size, where shown, is once, few, many, or a class for clones that have expanded.

NA	TRBV9	TRBJ2-2	few	CASSSVQEEPTGELFF	TGTGCCAGCAGCTCCGTCCAGGAGGAACCGACCGGGGAGCTGTTTTTT
NA	TRBV5-6	TRBJ2-3	NA	CASSLFQSQEYF	TGTGCCAGCAGCTTGTTCCAATCCCAGGAGTATTTT
NA	TRBV28	TRBJ2-7	many	CASSLDRFRAYEQYF	TGTGCCAGCAGTTTAGACAGGTTCCGTGCCTACGAGCAGTACTTC
NA	TRBV25-1	TRBJ1-1	few	CASSPDPGGTEAFF	TGTGCCAGCAGTCCCGACCCCGGAGGCACTGAAGCTTTCTTT
NA	TRBV10-3	TRBJ2-2	few	CAISVRRTPEEGLFF	TGTGCCATCAGTGTTCGCAGGACCCCGGAGGAGGGGCTGTTTTTT
NA	TRBV7-9	TRBJ2-1	many	CASNPGVYSSYNEQFF	TGTGCCAGCAATCCAGGGGTCTACAGCTCCTACAATGAGCAGTTCTTC
TRBD2	TRBV3-1	TRBJ2-3	NA	CASSQVPLLAGSTDTQYF	TGTGCCAGCAGCCAAGTCCCACTACTAGCGGGGAGCACAGATACGCAGTATTTT
TRBD2	TRBV3-1	TRBJ2-7	NA	CASSQDLAGTSSYEQYF	TGTGCCAGCAGCCAAGATCTAGCGGGCACCAGCTCCTACGAGCAGTACTTC
TRBD1	TRBV20-1	TRBJ1-5	NA	CSARNRGQPQHF	TGCAGTGCTCGAAACAGGGGTCAGCCCCAGCATTTT
NA	TRBV28	TRBJ2-5	NA	CASSKVGFKETQYF	TGTGCCAGCAGCAAAGTAGGGTTCAAAGAGACCCAGTACTTC
NA	TRBV11-2	TRBJ1-4	few	CASSLGAGEKLFF	TGTGCCAGCAGCTTAGGAGCGGGTGAAAAACTGTTTTTT
NA	TRBV30	TRBJ2-7	few	CAWRASVEQYF	TGTGCCTGGAGGGCGAGCGTCGAGCAGTACTTC
NA	TRBV20-1	TRBJ1-2	few	CSARGIPDGTDYGYTF	TGCAGTGCTAGGGGGATCCCGGACGGAACTGACTATGGCTACACCTTC
TRBD2	TRBV20-1	TRBJ2-1	many	CSATTSGRMNEQFF	TGCAGTGCTACGACTAGCGGGAGGATGAATGAGCAGTTCTTC
NA	TRBV5-1	TRBJ1-1	few	CASSLAGHLNTEAFF	TGCGCCAGCAGCTTGGCCGGACACCTGAACACTGAAGCTTTCTTT
NA	TRBV7-9	TRBJ2-7	NA	CASSLGAGVTYEQYF	TGTGCCAGCAGCTTAGGGGCAGGGGTGACCTACGAGCAGTACTTC
NA	TRBV25-1	TRBJ2-1	few	CASSVRERWDEQFF	TGTGCCAGCAGTGTACGGGAGAGATGGGATGAGCAGTTCTTC
TRBD1	TRBV5-8	TRBJ2-7	NA	CASSLGQGLTEQYF	TGTGCCAGCAGCTTGGGACAGGGCTTAACCGAGCAGTACTTC
NA	TRBV25-1	TRBJ2-1	many	CASSEGHSGNFQTYNEQFF	TGTGCCAGCAGTGAAGGTCACAGCGGAAACTTCCAGACATACAATGAGCAGTTCTTC
NA	TRBV27	TRBJ2-1	NA	CASSLTNPIYNEQFF	TGTGCCAGCAGCCTGACAAATCCGATATACAATGAGCAGTTCTTC
TRBD1	TRBV20-1	TRBJ2-7	few	CSARDKGAIYEQYF	TGCAGTGCTAGAGATAAGGGGGCCATCTACGAGCAGTACTTC
TRBD1	TRBV20-1	TRBJ2-7	NA	CSARSDRGSYEQYF	TGCAGTGCTAGATCGGACAGGGGGTCCTACGAGCAGTACTTC
TRBD1	TRBV27	TRBJ2-2	few	CASSLFALLGRQGAYFDTGELFF	TGTGCCAGCAGTTTATTTGCCTTGTTGGGGCGACAGGGGGCATATTTCGACACCGGGGAGCTGTTTTTT
NA	TRBV29-1	TRBJ2-4	many	CSGAVGATKNIQYF	TGCAGCGGGGCCGTGGGGGCAACCAAAAACATTCAGTACTTC
NA	TRBV7-8	TRBJ1-1	NA	CASTSIPDSFTEAFF	TGTGCCAGCACCTCCATACCGGACTCTTTCACTGAAGCTTTCTTT
NA	TRBV20-1	TRBJ2-7	few	CSARDHKDSYEQYF	TGCAGTGCTAGAGACCACAAGGATTCCTACGAGCAGTACTTC
NA	TRBV11-2	TRBJ2-7	NA	CASSFVGSSYEQYF	TGTGCCAGCAGCTTCGTGGGGAGCTCCTACGAGCAGTACTTC
TRBD2	TRBV2	TRBJ2-7	few	CASSEYLAGDYEQYF	TGTGCCAGCAGTGAATACCTAGCGGGAGACTACGAGCAGTACTTC
NA	TRBV7-2	TRBJ2-1	many	CASSLTGGSRLYNEQFF	TGTGCCAGCAGCCTCACTGGTGGAAGTCGGCTATACAATGAGCAGTTCTTC
TRBD2	TRBV28	TRBJ2-1	few	CASSQGRGVYNEQFF	TGTGCCAGCAGTCAGGGGCGGGGGGTGTACAATGAGCAGTTCTTC
TRBD1	TRBV6-5	TRBJ2-2	NA	CASSYDRELPGELFF	TGTGCCAGCAGTTACGACAGGGAATTACCCGGGGAGCTGTTTTTT
NA	TRBV15	TRBJ1-5	many	CATSRVEFDQPQHF	TGTGCCACCAGCAGAGTCGAATTTGATCAGCCCCAGCATTTT
NA	TRBV4-3	TRBJ2-7	many	CASSQDRGTFYEQYF	TGCGCCAGCAGCCAAGATCGCGGCACTTTCTACGAGCAGTACTTC
TRBD1	TRBV7-9	TRBJ1-1	few	CASSATGDTEAFF	TGTGCCAGCAGCGCCACAGGGGACACTGAAGCTTTCTTT
NA	TRBV4-1	TRBJ2-5	many	CASSGPGQGGQETQYF	TGCGCCAGCAGCGGACCCGGTCAGGGGGGGCAAGAGACCCAGTACTTC
NA	TRBV28	TRBJ1-5	NA	CASSTERVDQPQHF	TGTGCCAGCAGCACCGAGAGGGTAGATCAGCCCCAGCATTTT
TRBD1	TRBV7-2	TRBJ2-7	few	CASTDRVGFYEQYF	TGTGCCAGCACCGACAGGGTCGGGTTCTACGAGCAGTACTTC
NA	TRBV15	TRBJ2-1	NA	CATSPLGEAGDEVF	TGTGCCACCAGCCCCTTGGGGGAGGCAGGAGACGAGGTCTTC
NA	TRBV5-5	TRBJ1-3	few	CASYDSRSGNTIYF	TGTGCCAGCTATGACTCCCGCTCTGGAAACACCATATATTTT
NA	TRBV10-3	TRBJ2-2	few	CAIREPNTGELFF	TGTGCCATCAGGGAGCCGAACACCGGGGAGCTGTTTTTT
NA	TRBV2	TRBJ1-5	few	CASSEGLMNQPQHF	TGTGCCAGCAGTGAAGGGCTTATGAATCAGCCCCAGCATTTT
NA	TRBV2	TRBJ2-3	NA	CASSEFGGTDTQYF	TGTGCCAGCAGTGAATTTGGCGGCACAGATACGCAGTATTTT
TRBD1	TRBV29-1	TRBJ2-4	NA	CSVEEKNREPGGIQYF	TGCAGCGTTGAAGAGAAAAACAGGGAGCCAGGGGGCATTCAGTACTTC
TRBD2	TRBV4-3	TRBJ2-1	NA	CASSLQLLAGGNNEQFF	TGCGCCAGCAGCTTACAACTACTAGCGGGAGGGAACAATGAGCAGTTCTTC
NA	TRBV15	TRBJ2-2	many	CATSRTLDPGGELFF	TGTGCCACCAGCAGAACACTAGATCCCGGCGGGGAGCTGTTTTTT
TRBD1	TRBV27	TRBJ1-1	many	CASSSEGAGGEAFF	TGTGCCAGCAGTTCCGAGGGGGCTGGGGGTGAAGCTTTCTTT
NA	TRBV20-1	TRBJ2-7	few	CSARDWEDPSYEQYF	TGCAGTGCTAGAGATTGGGAGGATCCCTCCTACGAGCAGTACTTC
TRBD2	TRBV20-1	TRBJ2-2	few	CSGLAGNSTGELFF	TGCAGTGGACTAGCGGGCAACTCCACCGGGGAGCTGTTTTTT